The next 25 T cell receptor beta chains were all read from a single sample in a study of T cell repertoires in cytomegalovirus infection. No antigen has been identified for these receptors. TCRdb recomputed calls from the reads with MiXCR, one row per CDR3 protein. Here the sample spans about 47,000 distinct CDR3 sequences, 20% being singletons. The sample in question was CD8+ T cells from cultured PBMCs, obtained from culture after CMV antigen stimulation. The source is a human donor in good health (CMV status not recorded). Some clones in this sample may be carry-over from other donors' samples.

The gene calls are TRBV7-9 and TRBJ2-2; D possibly corresponds to TRBD1 (6 bases). CDR3 length equals 18 residues. Germline values: CDR1 SEHNR, CDR2 FQNEAQ (reference sequence). V was pared by 3 bases and J by 3 bases, with 20 bases between. The CDR3: CASSFGAMGAPHTGELFF. CDR3 DNA: TGTGCCAGCAGCTTTGGGGCCATGGGGGCGCCTCACACCGGGGAGCTGTTTTTT.

The genes are TRBV6-2 or TRBV6-3 and TRBJ1-2; D not certain. Germline assignment: CDR1 MNHEY and CDR2 SVGEGT. This CDR3 is built from 15 residues. The V gene lost 4 bases and the J gene lost 0 bases, with 12 bases spanning the gap. The CDR3 DNA reads as TGTGCCAGCAGTTCTACGGAGACTCCTAACTATGGCTACACCTTC. It codes for CASSSTETPNYGYTF.

This clonotype was recorded many times. The gene calls are TRBV6-5 and TRBJ2-5; perhaps TRBD2 as D (5 bases). CDR3 length: 14 residues. The germline CDR1 and CDR2 sequences are MNHEY and SVGAGI. V was pared by 2 bases and J by 4 bases, with 11 bases between. Here the CDR3 reads CASSYEGSGETQYF. In nucleotides, the CDR3 is TGTGCCAGCAGTTACGAGGGCTCGGGAGAGACCCAGTACTTC.

The chain links TRBV20-1 to TRBJ1-2; D unresolved. With 5 bases removed from V and 2 bases from J, the gap between germline ends came to 12 bases. The CDR3 length is 13 residues. Germline V gene lookup returns CDR1 DFQATT and CDR2 SNEGSKA (reference sequence). The CDR3 is CSAPLVRNYGYTF. CDR3 nucleotides: TGCAGTGCTCCCTTGGTCAGGAACTATGGCTACACCTTC.

This clonotype was seen more than once but under ten times. Written as DNA, the CDR3 is TGTGCCAGCAGGGAAGGGACAGGGGGCCTCAATCAGCCCCAGCATTTT. Translating it yields CASREGTGGLNQPQHF. This sequence joins TRBV28 and TRBJ1-5; 12 bases map to TRBD1. This CDR3 is built from 16 residues. Trimming cost V 6 bases and J 3 bases; bases outside gene matches: 6. Germline V gives CDR1 MDHEN, CDR2 SYDVKM.

The chain joins TRBV7-6 to TRBJ2-7, with D possibly matching TRBD1 (7 bases). The CDR3 has 14 residues. Germline CDR1 reads SGHVS; CDR2 reads FNYEAQ. The V end lost 1 base, the J end lost 6 bases, and 13 bases lay between the germline ends. Here the CDR3 DNA reads TGTGCCAGCAGCTTAGGCGGGACAGCTCGCGAGCAGTACTTC. It codes for CASSLGGTAREQYF.

This clonotype has only a few counts. The chain combines TRBV27 with TRBJ2-4; no firm D call. Trimming took 0 bases from V and 1 from J, leaving 7 bases between them. Germline V gene data show CDR1 as MNHEY and CDR2 as SMNVEV (reference sequence). The CDR3 spans 15 residues. The CDR3 spells CASSLSSVAKNIQYF. DNA for the CDR3: TGTGCCAGCAGTTTATCTTCTGTGGCCAAAAACATTCAGTACTTC.

The chain couples TRBV28 to TRBJ1-2; D unresolved. The V end lost 2 bases, the J end lost 1 base, and 5 bases lay between the germline ends. Germline CDR1 is MDHEN and CDR2 is SYDVKM. The CDR3 is made up of 13 amino acids. CDR3 in DNA: TGTGCCAGCAGTTTAGAGAATAACTATGGCTACACCTTC. Residues: CASSLENNYGYTF.

V is TRBV28 and J is TRBJ2-4; D is ambiguous. This CDR3 is 15 amino acids long. In germline, CDR1 is MDHEN, CDR2 SYDVKM. V lost 8 bases to trimming and J lost 1 base, with 15 bases between them. CDR3 loop: CASYTPRWAKNIQYF. DNA for the CDR3: TGTGCCAGCTATACCCCTCGGTGGGCCAAAAACATTCAGTACTTC.

V gene TRBV6-1 combines with J gene TRBJ2-7, with D possibly being TRBD1 or TRBD2 (5 bases each). V dropped 0 bases and J dropped 3 bases, with 15 bases sitting between them. Germline V CDR1 and CDR2: MNHNS, SASEGT. The CDR3 has 16 amino acids. The CDR3, as DNA: TGTGCCAGCAGTGAAGCGGGTTGGGACGGCTACTACGAGCAGTACTTC. It encodes CASSEAGWDGYYEQYF.

This clonotype was picked up a small number of times. This sequence joins TRBV29-1 and TRBJ2-7; D remains unclear. The V gene lost 3 bases and the J gene lost 1 base, with 7 bases spanning the gap. This CDR3 region has 12 residues. Germline V gene data show CDR1 as SQVTM and CDR2 as ANQGSEA. This chain's CDR3 is CSVDSGSYEQYF. In DNA form, the CDR3 reads TGCAGCGTTGATTCCGGGTCCTACGAGCAGTACTTC.

A few counts support this clonotype. This chain joins TRBV29-1 and TRBJ2-2, with a weak D call TRBD2 (5 bases). From germline, CDR1 is SQVTM and CDR2 ANQGSEA. The CDR3 covers 15 residues. The ends were cut back, 3 bases at V and 4 bases at J, with 15 bases in the middle. This CDR3 reads CSVDRGGSLTGELFF. In nucleotides, the CDR3 is TGCAGCGTTGATCGGGGTGGATCCCTCACCGGGGAGCTGTTTTTT.

The rearrangement links TRBV27 to TRBJ1-2; 10 bases align to TRBD1. V lost 6 bases and J lost 8; bases outside the gene matches: 9. CDR3 length: 14 amino acids. Germline V gene sequence: CDR1 MNHEY, CDR2 SMNVEV (reference sequence). This CDR3 reads CASSRQGATQGYTF. In DNA, the CDR3 is TGTGCCAGCAGCCGACAGGGGGCCACCCAGGGCTACACCTTC.

The gene calls are TRBV6-1 and TRBJ2-4; D remains ambiguous. The CDR3 has 16 amino acids. Germline V gene sequence: CDR1 MNHNS, CDR2 SASEGT. With 2 bases removed from V and 4 bases from J, the gap between germline ends came to 15 bases. CDR3 in DNA: TGTGCCAGCAGTGAATACTCAGGAGCAGTAAAAAACATTCAGTACTTC. Encoded protein: CASSEYSGAVKNIQYF.

The chain links TRBV6-6 to TRBJ1-1; D gene uncertain. There are 13 residues in the CDR3. Germline lookup yields CDR1 MNHNY and CDR2 SVGAGI (reference sequence). Trimming took 2 bases from V and 1 from J, leaving 5 bases between them. Written as DNA, the CDR3 is TGTGCCAGCAGTTACGTATGGAACACTGAAGCTTTCTTT. Its protein is CASSYVWNTEAFF.

This clonotype has only a few counts. The V gene is TRBV7-9, the J gene TRBJ2-6; maybe TRBD2 (6 bases). V lost 6 bases, J lost 0 bases, and 15 bases lay in between. The CDR3 loop spans 17 amino acids. Germline CDR1 SEHNR, CDR2 FQNEAQ (reference sequence). DNA for the CDR3: TGTGCCAGCAGTACAAGCGGGCTTCACTCTGGGGCCAACGTCCTGACTTTC. This codes for CASSTSGLHSGANVLTF.

This clonotype appeared a few times. The gene calls are TRBV7-8 and TRBJ2-5; D unresolved. From germline, CDR1 is SGHVS and CDR2 FQNEAQ. The CDR3 extends over 14 amino acids. Trimming stripped 2 bases from V and 2 bases from J, with 9 bases between. The CDR3 DNA sequence: TGTGCCAGCAGCTTATTGGCCAAGCAAGAGACCCAGTACTTC. Translation: CASSLLAKQETQYF.

The CDR3 DNA is TGTGCCAGCAGCTGGGGAGATCTAAGCAATCAGCCCCAGCATTTT. Protein sequence: CASSWGDLSNQPQHF. The chain carries TRBV7-8 and TRBJ1-5; the D is unclear. Trimming left V 4 bases short and J 1 base short, with 11 bases between. The germline gives CDR1 SGHVS, CDR2 FQNEAQ. The CDR3 is 15 amino acids. Using reference TRBV7-8 and TRBJ1-5 for the parts outside the CDR3, the full variable domain is GAGVSQSPRYKVAKRGQDVALRCDPISGHVSLFWYQQALGQGPEFLTYFQNEAQLDKSGLPSDRFFAERPEGSVSTLKIQRTQQEDSAVYLCASSWGDLSNQPQHFGDGTRLSIL.

This clonotype came up many times. V usage is TRBV11-2 and J usage is TRBJ2-7; D call uncertain. Trimming pared 1 base from V and 5 bases from J, leaving 6 bases between. The CDR3 is made up of 12 amino acids. Germline CDR1 reads SGHAT; CDR2 reads FQNNGV. This CDR3 reads CASSLGVHEQYF. The CDR3 DNA is TGTGCCAGCAGCTTAGGGGTCCACGAGCAGTACTTC.

The chain recombines TRBV7-9 with TRBJ1-1; 7 bases are shared with TRBD1. There are 13 residues in the CDR3. V shed 5 bases, J shed 6 bases, and the junction held 6 bases outside the gene matches. CDR1 is SEHNR and CDR2 is FQNEAQ in the germline V gene (reference sequence). The CDR3 DNA follows: TGTGCCAGCAGCCCGACAGGGTTGTCTGAAGCTTTCTTT. This sequence encodes CASSPTGLSEAFF.

The chain recombines TRBV5-6 with TRBJ2-5; 8 nucleotides align to TRBD1. The J segment lost 0 bases and the V segment lost 4 bases, leaving 8 bases of the junction unmatched. The CDR3 has 16 residues. Germline V gene sequence: CDR1 SGHDT, CDR2 YYEEEE. CDR3 DNA sequence: TGTGCCAGCAGCCCTAAGACAGGGGCCTACCAAGAGACCCAGTACTTC. This translates into CASSPKTGAYQETQYF. The entire variable domain, with the rest obtained from reference TRBV5-6 and TRBJ2-5, is as follows: DAGVTQSPTHLIKTRGQQVTLRCSPKSGHDTVSWYQQALGQGPQFIFQYYEEEERQRGNFPDRFSGHQFPNYSSELNVNALLLGDSALYLCASSPKTGAYQETQYFGPGTRLLVL.

The CDR3 coding sequence is TGTGCCAGCAGTTACTCGCAGGGGGACACTGAAGCTTTCTTT. Translated, it gives CASSYSQGDTEAFF. The rearrangement joins TRBV6-5 to TRBJ1-1, with TRBD1 identical over 7 bases. From germline, CDR1 is MNHEY and CDR2 SVGAGI. V lost 0 bases to trimming and J lost 3 bases; unmatched junction nucleotides: 1. This CDR3 contains 14 residues.

The V gene is TRBV20-1, the J gene TRBJ1-4, with 7 nucleotides matching TRBD1. V shed 6 bases, J shed 5 bases, and the junction held 9 bases outside the gene matches. Germline lookup yields CDR1 DFQATT and CDR2 SNEGSKA (reference sequence). The CDR3 totals 14 residues. CDR3 nucleotide sequence: TGCAGTGCAGCGATCGGGACAGTGAATGAAAAACTGTTTTTT. It is translated as CSAAIGTVNEKLFF.

The rearrangement joins TRBV6-2 or TRBV6-3 to TRBJ2-7, with 9 bases lining up with TRBD1. J was trimmed by 7 bases and V by 4 bases; bases with no gene match: 14. Germline-derived CDR1 and CDR2 are MNHEY and SVGEGT. The CDR3 has 16 amino acids. The CDR3 sequence: CASSFDRDRDRGEQYF. The DNA of the CDR3 is TGTGCCAGCAGTTTCGACCGGGACAGGGATCGAGGGGAGCAGTACTTC.

This clonotype occurred a few times. The chain links TRBV7-2 to TRBJ2-2; TRBD2 matches at 13 bases. The CDR3 length is 16 residues. Germline V CDR1 and CDR2: SGHTA, FQGNSA. V trimming: 3 bases; J trimming: 4 bases; junction bases outside the gene matches: 2. DNA for the CDR3: TGTGCCAGCAGCTTCGGACTAGCGGGGGCCACCGGGGAGCTGTTTTTT. Residues: CASSFGLAGATGELFF.